The 14 T cell receptor beta chains presented below share a single source sample, sequenced in a study of shared clonotypes between healthy human individuals. Using immunoSEQ multiplex PCR, the repertoire was profiled, and TCRdb retains in-frame clones only, with some absent. This repertoire shows hundreds of thousands of clones, 85% to 95% found once; its top ten account for about 0.11%. CD8 cells regarded as naive lacked CD45RO, were positively chosen for CCR7, and omitted terminally differentiated effector memory CD45RA+ cells. Sequencing used naive CD8+ T cells sorted from blood. The receptors derive from a woman between 25 and 40 years old in good health.

The chain joins TRBV27 to TRBJ2-1; 12 nucleotides line up with TRBD2. J gave up 7 bases and V 5 bases, and 6 bases lay outside the gene matches. CDR1 is MNHEY and CDR2 is SMNVEV in the germline V gene (reference sequence). The CDR3 loop spans 15 amino acids. Written as DNA, the CDR3 is TGTGCCAGCAGTCTAGCGGGAGGGCCCCCTAATGAGCAGTTCTTC. Protein: CASSLAGGPPNEQFF.

This chain uses TRBV7-2 with TRBJ1-1; D uncertain. This CDR3 is 14 amino acids long. Germline CDR1 and CDR2: SGHTA and FQGNSA. V lost 2 bases to trimming and J lost 2 bases, with 9 bases between them. The CDR3 nucleotides read TGTGCCAGCAGCTTAAGCCTATTAAACACTGAAGCTTTCTTT. Its protein product is CASSLSLLNTEAFF.

The CDR3 nucleotides read TGTGCCAGCAGTTTGCTTGTACAGGGGGCGCGATGGGAGCAGTACTTC. This sequence encodes CASSLLVQGARWEQYF. This chain uses TRBV28 with TRBJ2-7; TRBD1 agrees at 9 bases. Germline CDR1 is MDHEN and CDR2 is SYDVKM. The J segment lost 7 bases and the V segment lost 3 bases, leaving 13 bases of the junction unmatched. The CDR3 spans 16 residues.

The CDR3 spells CAWSVSENYEQYF. The DNA of the CDR3 is TGTGCCTGGAGTGTTTCTGAAAACTACGAGCAGTACTTC. This chain uses TRBV30 with TRBJ2-7; D call uncertain. Germline assignment: CDR1 GTSNPN and CDR2 SVGIG (reference sequence). V gave up 0 bases and J gave up 3 bases, with 9 bases separating them. CDR3 length equals 13 residues.

As DNA, the CDR3 is TGTGCCAGCAGTTTCCGTCGACAGGGGACGAACACTGAAGCTTTCTTT. Translation: CASSFRRQGTNTEAFF. This chain joins TRBV28 and TRBJ1-1, with 8 bases matching TRBD1. V shed 3 bases and J 1 base; nucleotides not matched to a gene: 7. The CDR3 spans 16 residues. The germline V gene encodes CDR1 MDHEN and CDR2 SYDVKM.

In regard to this clone: Other DNA sequences in the same sample also yield this CDR3. The chain is built from TRBV5-6 and TRBJ1-1; D is unresolved. This CDR3 spans 13 amino acids. Trimming shortened V by 0 bases and J by 1 base, and 4 bases separated the two germline ends. Germline V gives CDR1 SGHDT, CDR2 YYEEEE. CDR3 sequence reads: CASSLGRNTEAFF. The DNA for the CDR3 is TGTGCCAGCAGCTTGGGCAGGAACACTGAAGCTTTCTTT.

The rearrangement uses TRBV5-4 and TRBJ2-1, with D uncertain. Trimming cost V 3 bases and J 7 bases, with 14 bases left between them. In germline, CDR1 is SGHNT, CDR2 YYREEE (reference sequence). This CDR3 spans 14 amino acids. The CDR3 DNA sequence: TGTGCCAGCAGCTGGGTGACGGAGTCGAATGAGCAGTTCTTC. Encoded protein: CASSWVTESNEQFF.

This chain links TRBV7-2 with TRBJ1-5, with D possibly being TRBD1 (5 bases). Trimming pared 5 bases from V and 7 bases from J, leaving 18 bases between. CDR3 size: 15 residues. Germline lookup yields CDR1 SGHTA and CDR2 FQGNSA. The CDR3 DNA reads as TGTGCCAGCAGCCCCGAGGACACGTTTGGCCAGCCCCAGCATTTT. Translating gives CASSPEDTFGQPQHF.

The gene calls are TRBV6-5 and TRBJ2-2; D gene unclear. The CDR3 length is 12 residues. Germline V lookup: CDR1 MNHEY, CDR2 SVGAGI. Trimming left V 6 bases short and J 5 bases short, with 7 bases between. CDR3 DNA: TGTGCCAGCAGAATAGGGACCGGGGAGCTGTTTTTT. Protein sequence: CASRIGTGELFF.

As DNA, the CDR3 is TGTGCCAGCAGTGAATCAGTCGTTGGGGGAGACCTCTACGAGCAGTACTTC. Its protein product is CASSESVVGGDLYEQYF. The chain links TRBV6-1 to TRBJ2-7; D possibly uses TRBD1 or TRBD2 (5 bases each). The CDR3 is made up of 17 amino acids. Per germline, CDR1 MNHNS and CDR2 SASEGT. The V end lost 2 bases, the J end lost 3 bases, and 20 bases lay between the germline ends.

The chain carries TRBV7-9 and TRBJ2-2; D is possibly TRBD2 (5 bases). Germline V gene data show CDR1 as SEHNR and CDR2 as FQNEAQ (reference sequence). Trimming took off 5 bases at V and 5 bases at J, with 12 bases between the two ends. This CDR3 is 14 amino acids long. CDR3 coding DNA: TGTGCCAGCAGCCGCCGGACTGGAACCGGGGAGCTGTTTTTT. The encoded protein is CASSRRTGTGELFF.

This clone was observed a single time. The chain carries TRBV28 and TRBJ2-2; D not certain. CDR1 is MDHEN and CDR2 is SYDVKM in the germline V gene. Trimming shortened V by 2 bases and J by 3 bases, and 10 bases separated the two germline ends. This CDR3 spans 15 amino acids. As DNA, the CDR3 is TGTGCCAGCAGTTTACCCCCACCGGACACCGGGGAGCTGTTTTTT. Its protein is CASSLPPPDTGELFF.

The J gene is TRBJ1-5, the V gene TRBV27, with 7 bases lining up with TRBD1. The junction had 6 bases not matched to a gene; V was cut back by 5 bases and J by 2 bases. This CDR3 comprises 15 residues. Germline lookup yields CDR1 MNHEY and CDR2 SMNVEV (reference sequence). As DNA, the CDR3 is TGTGCCAGCAGTACAGGGGAGGGTGGCAATCAGCCCCAGCATTTT. Translation gives CASSTGEGGNQPQHF.

CDR3 loop: CASSPSGGFTDTQYF. CDR3 nucleotides: TGTGCCAGCAGTCCTAGCGGAGGCTTCACAGATACGCAGTATTTT. The chain uses TRBV27 and TRBJ2-3; 7 nucleotides agree with TRBD2. After removal of 5 bases from V and 2 bases from J, the junction contained 7 bases not matched to a gene. The germline gives CDR1 MNHEY, CDR2 SMNVEV (reference sequence). The CDR3 totals 15 residues.